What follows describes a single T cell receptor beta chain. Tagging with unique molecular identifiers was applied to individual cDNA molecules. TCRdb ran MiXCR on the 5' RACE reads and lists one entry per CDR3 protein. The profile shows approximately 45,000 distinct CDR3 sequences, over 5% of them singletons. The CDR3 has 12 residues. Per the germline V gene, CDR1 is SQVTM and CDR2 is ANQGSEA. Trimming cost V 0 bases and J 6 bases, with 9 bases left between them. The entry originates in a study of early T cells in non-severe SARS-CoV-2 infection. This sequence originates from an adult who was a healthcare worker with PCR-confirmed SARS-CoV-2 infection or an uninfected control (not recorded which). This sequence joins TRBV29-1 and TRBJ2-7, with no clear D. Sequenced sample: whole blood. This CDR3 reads CSVEDGFGEQYF. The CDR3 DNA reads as TGCAGCGTTGAAGACGGATTTGGCGAGCAGTACTTC.